Listed below are T cell receptor beta chains from one sample, sequenced in a study of blood T cell repertoires in COVID-19. Profiling relied on immunoSEQ multiplex PCR, and the TCRdb table lists in-frame clones only, not all of them. The sample lists roughly 170,000 clones, 78% occurring once. The sequencing sample was made of PBMCs or T cells enriched from blood (not recorded which). These receptors all come from a woman in her forties or fifties who had recovered from COVID-19. The CDR3 runs from the conserved cysteine through the conserved F or W.

TRBV7-8	TRBJ1-2	CASSSSQGSYGYTF
TRBV7-6	TRBJ2-1	CASSGRTDNEQFF
TRBV7-3	TRBJ2-1	CASSRGGASYNEQFF
TRBV7-9	TRBJ2-7	CASSFLVLAGSEQYF
TRBV10-1	TRBJ2-1	CASSDQHYNEQFF
TRBV18	TRBJ2-1	CASSLKTASSYNEQFF
TRBV5-1	TRBJ2-7	CASRDTVVYEQYF
TRBV5-5	TRBJ2-2	CASSKVGGRVTGELFF
TRBV19	TRBJ1-2	CASNPRQGFNYGYTF
TRBV28	TRBJ1-2	CASSLPSRGQTLNYGYTF
TRBV27	TRBJ2-7	CASSRDRGFYEQYF
TRBV5-4	TRBJ2-5	CASSLARSGQETQYF
TRBV3-1/TRBV3-2	TRBJ1-1	CASATGSTEAFF
TRBV7-2	TRBJ2-3	CASSLGLAGNADTQYF
TRBV5-4	TRBJ2-2	CASSPKTENTGELFF
TRBV5-1	TRBJ2-5	CASSLVAETQYF
TRBV30	TRBJ1-4	CAWSGREWGKLFF
TRBV5-8	TRBJ1-2	CASRRETGQAYGYTF
TRBV12-5	TRBJ2-1	CASGFQRDEQFF
TRBV28	TRBJ1-4	CASTIDRGHEKLFF
TRBV27	TRBJ2-5	CASSPRRGRREYQETQYF
TRBV7-9	TRBJ1-6	CASSLGMTGSKNSPLHF
TRBV5-1	TRBJ1-1	CASTPDRNTEAFF
TRBV11-3	TRBJ1-1	CASSRGATEAFF
TRBV2	TRBJ2-1	CASSTSGRGEQFF
TRBV5-1	TRBJ2-7	CASSLGQAGYEQYF
TRBV2	TRBJ2-5	CASSRQGTEETQYF
TRBV28	TRBJ2-2	CASREGGPNTGELFF
TRBV6-2/TRBV6-3	TRBJ2-4	CASSAPGQGVKNIQYF
TRBV29-1	TRBJ1-6	CSVRTASGSPLHF
TRBV15	TRBJ2-3	CATSRDSARWRTDTQYF
TRBV4-2	TRBJ2-1	CATSDWGQGASEQFF
TRBV3-1/TRBV3-2	TRBJ2-2	CASSQADRTGELFF
TRBV28	TRBJ2-2	CASSSPPGATGELFF
TRBV6-5	TRBJ1-2	CASSREAYGYTF
TRBV6-4	TRBJ2-1	CASSDQGLPRGEQFF
TRBV5-8	TRBJ1-4	CASSLAWGGPGEKLFF
TRBV5-1	TRBJ2-1	CASHPAPTGYNEQFF
TRBV7-9	TRBJ2-3	CASSFSAGDTQYF